The 10 T cell receptor beta chains below all came from one sample that was sequenced in a study of cytomegalovirus exposure and HLA in healthy donors. In the PCR, 60 Vbeta and 13 Jbeta primers were used. Assay used: immunoSEQ multiplex PCR; TCRdb lists only in-frame clones, some missing. The sample holds about 200,000 clones, over 65% seen once. Sample: PBMCs. The receptors were sampled from a woman under 40 in good health and CMV-seronegative.

The chain couples TRBV27 to TRBJ1-4; D is possibly TRBD1 (5 bases). The germline gives CDR1 MNHEY, CDR2 SMNVEV (reference sequence). V dropped 3 bases and J dropped 0 bases, with 8 bases sitting between them. The CDR3 has 15 residues. This CDR3 reads CASSFRDATNEKLFF. The CDR3 region has the DNA TGTGCCAGCAGTTTCAGGGATGCAACTAATGAAAAACTGTTTTTT.

This clone was counted a few times. The chain is built from TRBV5-1 and TRBJ1-1, with D perhaps TRBD1 (6 bases). Trimming cost V 2 bases and J 3 bases, with 11 bases left between them. The CDR3 runs to 14 residues. The germline CDR1 and CDR2 sequences are SGHRS and YFSETQ. The CDR3: CASSFTAGDTEAFF. The DNA for the CDR3 is TGCGCCAGCAGCTTCACGGCAGGGGACACTGAAGCTTTCTTT.

V and J are TRBV28 and TRBJ2-5; tentative D call: TRBD1 (6 bases). The DNA end is more similar to TRBJ2-7, so the J call may be wrong. This CDR3 region has 14 residues. CDR1 is MDHEN, CDR2 SYDVKM, per germline. The CDR3 sequence: CASSLRGYLYEQYF. CDR3 bases: TGTGCCAGCAGTCTCAGGGGTTATCTCTACGAGCAGTACTTC.

This chain uses TRBV7-2 with TRBJ1-5; D not resolved. Germline values: CDR1 SGHTA, CDR2 FQGNSA. This CDR3 region has 14 residues. With 1 base removed from V and 3 bases from J, the gap between germline ends came to 7 bases. The CDR3 nucleotides are TGTGCCAGCAGCTTAGACAGCTACAATCAGCCCCAGCATTTT. Its protein product is CASSLDSYNQPQHF. The full variable domain, its missing parts supplied by reference TRBV7-2 and TRBJ1-5, is GAGVSQSPSNKVTEKGKDVELRCDPISGHTALYWYRQSLGQGLEFLIYFQGNSAPDKSGLPSDRFSAERTGGSVSTLTIQRTQQEDSAVYLCASSLDSYNQPQHFGDGTRLSIL.

The chain links TRBV6-5 to TRBJ2-7; D possibly corresponds to TRBD1 (6 bases). The CDR3 runs 15 residues. The germline V gene has CDR1 MNHEY and CDR2 SVGAGI. Trimming cost V 2 bases and J 1 base, with 12 bases left between them. For the CDR3, the DNA is TGTGCCAGCAGTTACGCGGAGACAGGATCCTACGAGCAGTACTTC. Its protein is CASSYAETGSYEQYF.

The V and J genes are TRBV30 and TRBJ1-4, with D tentatively TRBD1 (5 bases). The germline V and J ends were trimmed by 0 bases and 7 bases, with 12 bases remaining between them. This CDR3 is built from 14 residues. Germline values: CDR1 GTSNPN, CDR2 SVGIG (reference sequence). CDR3 DNA: TGTGCCTGGAGTGTAAGGAGGGGAGGTGAAAAACTGTTTTTT. Protein sequence: CAWSVRRGGEKLFF.

This chain uses TRBV2 with TRBJ1-3, with D uncertain. V lost 0 bases, J lost 4 bases, and 4 bases lay in between. Germline values: CDR1 SNHLY, CDR2 FYNNEI. The CDR3 spans 13 residues. This CDR3 is CASSEALGNTIYF. The CDR3 DNA follows: TGTGCCAGCAGTGAAGCCCTGGGAAACACCATATATTTT.

The chain combines TRBV5-8 with TRBJ1-2, with D possibly being TRBD1 (6 bases). The V and J ends lost 4 bases and 3 bases respectively, with 10 bases between them. The CDR3 runs to 13 residues. Germline values: CDR1 SGHTS, CDR2 YDEGEE. The CDR3 loop is CASSPRTDYGYTF. The CDR3 nucleotides are TGTGCCAGCAGCCCTCGGACAGACTATGGCTACACCTTC.

This rearrangement joins TRBV5-5 to TRBJ1-1, with a possible D match to TRBD1 (5 bases). CDR1 and CDR2 (germline): SGHKS, YYEKEE (reference sequence). This CDR3 is built from 14 residues. The V and J ends lost 4 bases and 5 bases respectively, with 15 bases between them. The CDR3 coding sequence is TGTGCCAGCAGCGTTACCGGGGGTCGTACTGAAGCTTTCTTT. As protein: CASSVTGGRTEAFF.

The chain couples TRBV6-5 to TRBJ1-4; a possible D gene is TRBD1 (5 bases). Trimming took off 6 bases at V and 3 bases at J, with 14 bases between the two ends. There are 15 residues in the CDR3. Germline loops: CDR1 MNHEY, CDR2 SVGAGI. CDR3 region: CASSFYPTANEKLFF. DNA for the CDR3: TGTGCCAGCAGCTTCTACCCGACAGCTAATGAAAAACTGTTTTTT.